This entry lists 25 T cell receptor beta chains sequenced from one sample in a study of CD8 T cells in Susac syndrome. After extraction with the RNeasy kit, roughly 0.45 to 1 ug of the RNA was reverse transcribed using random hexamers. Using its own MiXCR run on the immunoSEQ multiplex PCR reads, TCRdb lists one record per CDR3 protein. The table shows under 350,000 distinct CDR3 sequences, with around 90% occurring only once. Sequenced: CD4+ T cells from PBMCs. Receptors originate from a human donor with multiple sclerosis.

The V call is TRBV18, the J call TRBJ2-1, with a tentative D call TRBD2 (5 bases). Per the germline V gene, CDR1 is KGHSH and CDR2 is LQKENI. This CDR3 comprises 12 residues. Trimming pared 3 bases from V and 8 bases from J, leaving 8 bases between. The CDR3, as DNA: TGTGCCAGCTCACCGGGGAGAGATGAGCAGTTCTTC. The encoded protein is CASSPGRDEQFF.

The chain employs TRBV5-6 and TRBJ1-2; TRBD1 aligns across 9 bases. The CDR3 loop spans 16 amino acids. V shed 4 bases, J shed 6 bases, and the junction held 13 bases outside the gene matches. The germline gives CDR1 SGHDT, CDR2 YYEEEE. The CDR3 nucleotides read TGTGCCAGCAGCCTGCTAGCCGGGACAGGGTCGAATGGCTACACCTTC. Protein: CASSLLAGTGSNGYTF.

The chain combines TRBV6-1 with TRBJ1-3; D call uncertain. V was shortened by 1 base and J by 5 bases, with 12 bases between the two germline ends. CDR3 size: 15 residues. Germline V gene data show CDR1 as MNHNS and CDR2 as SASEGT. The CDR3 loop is CASSEVAGERNTIYF. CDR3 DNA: TGTGCCAGCAGTGAAGTGGCGGGAGAGCGAAACACCATATATTTT.

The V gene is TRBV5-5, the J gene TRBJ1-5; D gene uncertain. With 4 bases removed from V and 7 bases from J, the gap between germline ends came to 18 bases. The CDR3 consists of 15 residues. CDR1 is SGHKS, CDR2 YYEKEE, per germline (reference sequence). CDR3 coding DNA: TGTGCCAGCAGCGAGGACCTTGGGAGGTTCCAGCCCCAGCATTTT. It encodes CASSEDLGRFQPQHF.

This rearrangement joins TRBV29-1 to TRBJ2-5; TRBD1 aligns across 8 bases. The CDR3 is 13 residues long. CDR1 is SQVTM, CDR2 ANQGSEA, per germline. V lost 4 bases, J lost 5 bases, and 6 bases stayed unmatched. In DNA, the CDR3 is TGCAGCGTTGTACAGGGGGATACTGAGACCCAGTACTTC. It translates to CSVVQGDTETQYF.

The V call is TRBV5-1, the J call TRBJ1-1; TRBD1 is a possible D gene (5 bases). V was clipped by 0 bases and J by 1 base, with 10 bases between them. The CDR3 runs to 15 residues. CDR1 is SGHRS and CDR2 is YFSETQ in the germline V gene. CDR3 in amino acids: CASSLVGVENTEAFF. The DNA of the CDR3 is TGCGCCAGCAGCTTGGTGGGGGTCGAGAACACTGAAGCTTTCTTT.

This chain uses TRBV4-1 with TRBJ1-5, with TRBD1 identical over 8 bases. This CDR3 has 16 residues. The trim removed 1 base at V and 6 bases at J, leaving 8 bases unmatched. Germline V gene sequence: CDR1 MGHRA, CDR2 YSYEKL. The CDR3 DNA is TGCGCCAGCAGCCAAGTTGGACAGGGCGGAGGTCAGCCCCAGCATTTT. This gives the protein CASSQVGQGGGQPQHF.

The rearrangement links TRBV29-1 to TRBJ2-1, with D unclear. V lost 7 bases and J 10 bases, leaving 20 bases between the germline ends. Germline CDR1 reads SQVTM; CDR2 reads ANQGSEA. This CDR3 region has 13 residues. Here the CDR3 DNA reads TGCAGCGCATTTCCGGACGCCCCTAGGGAGCAGTTCTTC. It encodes CSAFPDAPREQFF.

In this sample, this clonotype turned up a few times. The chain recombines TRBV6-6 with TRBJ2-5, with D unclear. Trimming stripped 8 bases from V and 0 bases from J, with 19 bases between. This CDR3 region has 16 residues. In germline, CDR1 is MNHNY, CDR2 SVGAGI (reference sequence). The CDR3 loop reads CASRSGRRLDQETQYF. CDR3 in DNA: TGTGCCAGCCGCTCTGGCAGGCGACTCGACCAAGAGACCCAGTACTTC.

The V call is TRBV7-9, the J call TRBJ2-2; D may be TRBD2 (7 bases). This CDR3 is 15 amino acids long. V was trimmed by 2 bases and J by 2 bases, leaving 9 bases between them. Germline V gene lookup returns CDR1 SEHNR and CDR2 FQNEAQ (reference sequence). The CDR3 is CASSLWGGNTGELFF. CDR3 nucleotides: TGTGCCAGCAGCTTATGGGGGGGCAACACCGGGGAGCTGTTTTTT.

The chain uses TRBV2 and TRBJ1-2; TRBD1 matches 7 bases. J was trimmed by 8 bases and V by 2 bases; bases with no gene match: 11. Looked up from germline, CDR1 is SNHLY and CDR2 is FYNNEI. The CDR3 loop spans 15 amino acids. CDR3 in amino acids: CASSESTGTAGGYTF. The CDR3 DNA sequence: TGTGCCAGCAGTGAATCGACAGGGACGGCGGGCGGCTACACCTTC. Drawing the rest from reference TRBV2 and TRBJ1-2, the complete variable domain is EPEVTQTPSHQVTQMGQEVILRCVPISNHLYFYWYRQILGQKVEFLVSFYNNEISEKSEIFDDQFSVERPDGSNFTLKIRSTKLEDSAMYFCASSESTGTAGGYTFGSGTRLTVV.

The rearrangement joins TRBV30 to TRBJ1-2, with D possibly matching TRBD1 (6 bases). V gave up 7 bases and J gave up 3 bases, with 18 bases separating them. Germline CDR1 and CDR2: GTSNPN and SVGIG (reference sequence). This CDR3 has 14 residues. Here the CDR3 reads CAFGTGNGYYGYTF. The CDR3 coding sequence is TGTGCCTTTGGAACAGGGAATGGGTACTATGGCTACACCTTC.

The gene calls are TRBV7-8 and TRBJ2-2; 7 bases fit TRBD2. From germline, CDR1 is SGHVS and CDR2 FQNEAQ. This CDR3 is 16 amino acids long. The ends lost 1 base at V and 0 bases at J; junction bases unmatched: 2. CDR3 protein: CASSLVGLPNTGELFF. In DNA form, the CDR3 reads TGTGCCAGCAGCTTAGTGGGACTACCGAACACCGGGGAGCTGTTTTTT. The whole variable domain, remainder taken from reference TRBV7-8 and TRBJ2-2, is GAGVSQSPRYKVAKRGQDVALRCDPISGHVSLFWYQQALGQGPEFLTYFQNEAQLDKSGLPSDRFFAERPEGSVSTLKIQRTQQEDSAVYLCASSLVGLPNTGELFFGEGSRLTVL.

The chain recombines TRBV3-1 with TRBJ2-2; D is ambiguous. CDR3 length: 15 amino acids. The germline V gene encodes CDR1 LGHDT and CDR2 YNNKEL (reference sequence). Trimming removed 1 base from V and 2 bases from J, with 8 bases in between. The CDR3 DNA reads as TGTGCCAGCAGCCAAGGCCCCCTTAACACCGGGGAGCTGTTTTTT. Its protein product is CASSQGPLNTGELFF. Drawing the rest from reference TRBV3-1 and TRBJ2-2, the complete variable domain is DTAVSQTPKYLVTQMGNDKSIKCEQNLGHDTMYWYKQDSKKFLKIMFSYNNKELIINETVPNRFSPKSPDKAHLNLHINSLELGDSAVYFCASSQGPLNTGELFFGEGSRLTVL.

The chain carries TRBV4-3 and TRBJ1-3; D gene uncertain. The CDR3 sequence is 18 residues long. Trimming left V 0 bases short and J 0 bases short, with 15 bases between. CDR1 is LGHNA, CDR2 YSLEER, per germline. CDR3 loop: CASSQDYRRVASGNTIYF. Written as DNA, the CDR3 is TGCGCCAGCAGCCAAGATTATAGGAGAGTAGCCTCTGGAAACACCATATATTTT.

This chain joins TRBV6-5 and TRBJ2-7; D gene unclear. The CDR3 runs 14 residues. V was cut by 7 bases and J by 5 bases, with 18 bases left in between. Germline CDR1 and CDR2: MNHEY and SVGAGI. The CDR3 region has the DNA TGTGCCAGCAACCCGGTGCCGGTTTCCAACGAGCAGTACTTC. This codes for CASNPVPVSNEQYF.

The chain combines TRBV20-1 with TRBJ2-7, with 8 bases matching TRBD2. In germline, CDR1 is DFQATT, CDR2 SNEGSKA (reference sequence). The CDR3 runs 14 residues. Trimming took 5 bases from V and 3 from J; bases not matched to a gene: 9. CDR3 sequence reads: CSAPIGRGDYEQYF. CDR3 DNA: TGCAGTGCTCCCATCGGGCGGGGGGACTACGAGCAGTACTTC.

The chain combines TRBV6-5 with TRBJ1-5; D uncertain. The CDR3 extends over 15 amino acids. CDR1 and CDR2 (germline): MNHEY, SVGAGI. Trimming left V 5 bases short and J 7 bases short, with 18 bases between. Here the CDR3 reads CASSLSREGGQPQHF. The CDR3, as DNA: TGTGCCAGCAGTCTCTCGAGGGAGGGTGGGCAGCCCCAGCATTTT.

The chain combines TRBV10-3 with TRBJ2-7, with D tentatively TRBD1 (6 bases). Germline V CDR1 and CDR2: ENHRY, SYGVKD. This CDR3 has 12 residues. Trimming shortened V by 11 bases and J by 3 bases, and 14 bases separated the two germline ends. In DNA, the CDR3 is TGTGCCGCCCCTGGGGGCCTCTACGAGCAGTACTTC. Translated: CAAPGGLYEQYF.

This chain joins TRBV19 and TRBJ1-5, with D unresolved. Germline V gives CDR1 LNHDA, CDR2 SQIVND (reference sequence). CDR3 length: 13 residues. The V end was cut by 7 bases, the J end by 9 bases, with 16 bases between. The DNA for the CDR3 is TGTGCCAGTAACCCCGGACCTGACCTGCCCCAGCATTTT. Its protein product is CASNPGPDLPQHF.

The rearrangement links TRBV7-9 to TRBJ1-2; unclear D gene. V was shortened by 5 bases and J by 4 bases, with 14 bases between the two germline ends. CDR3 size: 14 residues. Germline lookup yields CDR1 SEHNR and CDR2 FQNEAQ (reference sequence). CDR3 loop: CASSQPLYRYGYTF. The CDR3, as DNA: TGTGCCAGCAGCCAACCCCTCTATCGCTATGGCTACACCTTC.

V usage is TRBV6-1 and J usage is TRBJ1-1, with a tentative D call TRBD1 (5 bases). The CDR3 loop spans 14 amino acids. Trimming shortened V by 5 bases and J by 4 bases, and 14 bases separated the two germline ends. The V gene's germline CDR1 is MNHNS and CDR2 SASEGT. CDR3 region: CASSRGGISTEAFF. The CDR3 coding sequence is TGTGCCAGCAGTCGGGGGGGAATCAGCACTGAAGCTTTCTTT.

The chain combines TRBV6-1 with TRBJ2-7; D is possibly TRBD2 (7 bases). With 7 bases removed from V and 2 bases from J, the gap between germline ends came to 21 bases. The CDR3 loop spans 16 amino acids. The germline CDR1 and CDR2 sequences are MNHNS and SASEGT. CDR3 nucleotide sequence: TGTGCCAGCACCTCCTCGGGGGGCGCCGTAACCTACGAGCAGTACTTC. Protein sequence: CASTSSGGAVTYEQYF.

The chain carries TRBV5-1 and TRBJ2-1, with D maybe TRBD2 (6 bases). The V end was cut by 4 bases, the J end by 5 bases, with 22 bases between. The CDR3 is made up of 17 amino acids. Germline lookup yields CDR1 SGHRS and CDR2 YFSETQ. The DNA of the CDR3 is TGCGCCAGCAGCCCCGCAATTGGAGCGGGCCTAAACAATGAGCAGTTCTTC. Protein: CASSPAIGAGLNNEQFF.

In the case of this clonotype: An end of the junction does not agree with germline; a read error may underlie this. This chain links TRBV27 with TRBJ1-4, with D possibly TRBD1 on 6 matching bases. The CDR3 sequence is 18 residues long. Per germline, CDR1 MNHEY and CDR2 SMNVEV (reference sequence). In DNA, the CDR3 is TGTGCCAGCAGTTTAAGAGGCGGGGGGGCGAGGACTAGTGAAAAACTGTTTTTT. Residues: CASSLRGGGARTSEKLFF.